A selection of T cell receptor beta chains follows, all from one sample in a study of T cell clones after liver transplantation. Produced via immunoSEQ multiplex PCR; TCRdb's table is partial and in-frame only. The sample shows about 51,000 clones, approximately 87% of them seen only once. The material sequenced was CD8+ T cells from blood, taken 12 months after liver transplant. The source is a human patient who received a liver transplant. Some T cells could come from the graft donor. Both conserved end residues are part of each CDR3. D genes are given only for firm matches. Clone size, where shown, is once, few, many, or a class for clones that have expanded.

.	TRBV30	TRBD1	TRBJ2-7	CAWNPDRGYEQYF	TGTGCCTGGAACCCGGACAGGGGGTACGAGCAGTACTTC
.	TRBV19	.	TRBJ2-1	CASSIGQSSYNEQFF	TGTGCCAGTAGTATAGGACAGAGCTCCTACAATGAGCAGTTCTTC
.	TRBV4-1	.	TRBJ1-2	CASSQDRGFNYGYTF	TGCGCCAGCAGCCAAGACCGGGGGTTTAACTATGGCTACACCTTC
few	TRBV4-1	TRBD1	TRBJ1-5	CASSIEGQNNQPQHF	TGCGCCAGCAGCATAGAGGGACAGAACAATCAGCCCCAGCATTTT
once	TRBV11-2	.	TRBJ2-3	CASSLLGTAYSDTQYF	TGTGCCAGCAGCCTCCTAGGGACGGCGTATTCAGATACGCAGTATTTT
few	TRBV19	.	TRBJ1-5	CASSGAGQPQHF	TGTGCCAGTAGTGGGGCCGGTCAGCCCCAGCATTTT
.	TRBV5-6	TRBD2	TRBJ2-1	CASTRPSGDEQFF	TGTGCCAGCACCAGACCTAGCGGCGATGAGCAGTTCTTC
.	TRBV5-4	.	TRBJ1-2	CASSDKWTVYGYTF	TGTGCCAGCAGCGATAAATGGACAGTGTATGGCTACACCTTC
.	TRBV7-9	.	TRBJ1-1	CASSLEQGNTEAFF	TGTGCCAGCAGCTTAGAGCAGGGGAACACTGAAGCTTTCTTT
.	TRBV18	.	TRBJ2-7	CASSPDSPAPYEQYF	TGTGCCAGCTCCCCAGACAGTCCGGCCCCCTACGAGCAGTACTTC
.	TRBV5-1	TRBD1	TRBJ2-1	CASSWTGGNEQFF	TGCGCCAGCAGCTGGACAGGGGGAAATGAGCAGTTCTTC
.	TRBV5-1	.	TRBJ2-7	CASSLASAGTYEQYF	TGCGCCAGCAGCTTGGCCTCTGCGGGAACCTACGAGCAGTACTTC
.	TRBV9	.	TRBJ2-1	CASSGQGNEQFF	TGTGCCAGCAGCGGGCAGGGAAATGAGCAGTTCTTC
few	TRBV7-6	.	TRBJ2-2	CASTRMGGELFF	TGTGCCAGCACTAGGATGGGCGGGGAGCTGTTTTTT
.	TRBV27	TRBD1	TRBJ2-7	CASSFLQGNEQYF	TGTGCCAGCAGTTTCTTACAGGGGAACGAGCAGTACTTC
.	TRBV29-1	.	TRBJ2-1	CSVDLRPRLGILGDPNEQFF	TGCAGCGTTGACCTTCGACCACGGTTAGGAATTCTGGGTGACCCCAATGAGCAGTTCTTC
.	TRBV7-9	.	TRBJ2-4	CASSLAVGGSLAKNIQYF	TGTGCCAGCAGCTTAGCGGTAGGGGGGAGCCTAGCCAAAAACATTCAGTACTTC
.	TRBV28	TRBD1	TRBJ1-2	CASGTGSREGYTF	TGTGCCAGCGGGACAGGGTCCCGAGAGGGCTACACCTTC
.	TRBV25-1	TRBD2	TRBJ2-1	CASSEYAGLAGPQDEQFF	TGTGCCAGCAGTGAATACGCGGGACTAGCGGGGCCTCAGGATGAGCAGTTCTTC
.	TRBV27	.	TRBJ1-3	CASSLRGASGNTIYF	TGTGCCAGCAGTTTAAGAGGTGCCTCTGGAAACACCATATATTTT
.	TRBV19	.	TRBJ1-5	CACSSTGENQPQHF	TGTGCCTGTTCGAGCACGGGAGAAAATCAGCCCCAGCATTTT
.	TRBV11-2	.	TRBJ1-1	CASSLGIGGASTEAFF	TGTGCCAGCAGCTTAGGAATAGGGGGGGCGAGCACTGAAGCTTTCTTT
.	TRBV5-4	.	TRBJ2-7	CASSLVTGKQYF	TGTGCCAGCAGCTTGGTGACCGGGAAGCAGTACTTC
.	TRBV7-2	TRBD1	TRBJ2-3	CASSLRRSGQTDTQYF	TGTGCCAGCAGCTTAAGGCGTTCGGGACAGACAGATACGCAGTATTTT
.	TRBV6-5	.	TRBJ1-1	CASSNLEGNTEAFF	TGTGCCAGCAGTAATTTGGAGGGGAACACTGAAGCTTTCTTT
.	TRBV28	.	TRBJ1-2	CASSSDDISFYGYTF	TGTGCCAGCAGTTCCGATGATATAAGTTTCTATGGCTACACCTTC
.	TRBV13	.	TRBJ1-1	CASTIGLMNTEAFF	TGTGCCAGCACCATAGGACTTATGAACACTGAAGCTTTCTTT
.	TRBV7-9	TRBD1	TRBJ2-5	CASSSPGQGERQETQYF	TGTGCCAGCAGCTCCCCAGGACAGGGCGAACGACAAGAGACCCAGTACTTC
.	TRBV27	.	TRBJ2-7	CASSSLNSYEQYF	TGTGCCAGCAGTTCTCTGAACTCCTACGAGCAGTACTTC
few	TRBV21-1	.	TRBJ1-5	CASSKERQGASNQPQHF	TGTGCCAGCAGCAAAGAGAGGCAGGGGGCAAGCAATCAGCCCCAGCATTTT
many	TRBV6-1	.	TRBJ2-7	CASSEGLAYEQYF	TGTGCCAGCAGTGAGGGACTTGCCTACGAGCAGTACTTC
.	TRBV29-1	.	TRBJ2-7	CSVETLSYEQYF	TGCAGCGTTGAAACCCTCTCCTACGAGCAGTACTTC
.	TRBV9	TRBD2	TRBJ2-1	CASSETLLGTSGSPSSYNEQFF	TGTGCCAGCAGCGAGACCCTTTTGGGGACTAGCGGGAGTCCGAGCTCCTACAATGAGCAGTTCTTC
once	TRBV29-1	.	TRBJ1-1	CSVGDIPEAFF	TGCAGCGTCGGGGACATCCCCGAAGCTTTCTTT
.	TRBV28	TRBD2	TRBJ2-7	CASNRPRTSWEQYF	TGTGCCAGCAATAGACCACGGACTAGCTGGGAGCAGTACTTC
.	TRBV7-9	.	TRBJ1-2	CASSLPPIFTF	TGTGCCAGCAGCTTACCACCCATATTTACCTTC
.	TRBV6-5	.	TRBJ1-2	CASSLPGHPYGYTF	TGTGCCAGCAGTCTCCCGGGACACCCTTATGGCTACACCTTC
.	TRBV2	.	TRBJ2-7	CASTTDSLPEQYF	TGTGCCAGCACAACTGACAGTCTACCCGAGCAGTACTTC